This T cell receptor (beta chain) was identified during a study of blood T cell repertoires in COVID-19. Study context: The United States, Italy and Spain provided the acute and convalescent COVID-19 samples. The analysed material was cDNA or gDNA that came from T cells, B-cell-depleted T cells, or PBMCs.

Methods used by the authors: Amplifying reference gene primers gave estimates of nucleated cell counts. Here immunoSEQ multiplex PCR was the method, and the copy in TCRdb shows in-frame clones only, minus some. V and J calls and clone size follow that table, whereas D and trimming were derived from the DNA. The repertoire holds tens of thousands of clones, with roughly four fifths as singletons. The J segment lost 10 bases and the V segment lost 0 bases, leaving 8 bases of the junction unmatched. The CDR3 extends over 15 amino acids. Germline-derived CDR1 and CDR2 are KGHSH and LQKENI. The chain is built from TRBV18 and TRBJ1-1; 10 bases match TRBD1. The source material was peripheral blood. The receptor's source is a woman older than 75 with acute or convalescent COVID-19. The CDR3 DNA reads TGTGCCAGCTCACCACCGCTTGGGACAGGGGAAGGAGCTTTCTTT. Encoded protein: CASSPPLGTGEGAFF.